The entry below gives a single T cell receptor beta chain sequence along with its context. CDR1 is DFQATT, CDR2 SNEGSKA, per germline (reference sequence). This CDR3 is 13 amino acids long. Each CDR3 protein gets one entry after TCRdb re-called the RT-PCR reads with MiXCR. In the table there are almost 700,000 distinct CDR3 sequences, approximately 15% of which are singletons. V is TRBV20-1 and J is TRBJ1-2; D is uncertain. The sequence derives from a female donor in good health, serving as a healthy control. Sequencing was done on a sample of memory CD4+ T cells from blood. In DNA, the CDR3 is TGCAGGGCTTTAACGGAGCTTAACTATGGCTACACCTTC. Its protein is CRALTELNYGYTF.